This TCR beta chain emerged from a study of shared clonotypes between healthy human individuals. Study-wide results and limits: Generation probabilities of non-shared clonotypes were lower (relative to those shared by all four donors). Limited genetic and exposure-history diversity came from having few donors. Naive CD4 clonotypes were shared across a few donors at about 5%.

Sequenced by immunoSEQ multiplex PCR; TCRdb stores in-frame clones only, minus some. The data show roughly 2 million clones, with about 95% seen just once and around 1.1% held by the top ten. For this clone: The antigen remains unidentified.

CD45RO-negative, CCR7-positively selected cells formed the naive CD8 fraction, excluding terminally differentiated effector memory CD45RA+ cells. Material: naive CD8+ T cells sorted from blood. This receptor was taken from a man aged 18 to 29 in good health.

In DNA form, the CDR3 reads TGTGCCAGCAGTCAACTGAGCTCTGGAAACACCATATATTTT. This encodes CASSQLSSGNTIYF. The genes are TRBV6-5 and TRBJ1-3, with D unresolved. This CDR3 region has 14 residues. Germline V CDR1 and CDR2: MNHEY, SVGAGI. Trimming removed 5 bases from V and 0 bases from J, with 8 bases in between.